Listed here is a single TCR beta chain. The entry originates in a study of control samples from healthy donors and cancer patients. The assay was immunoSEQ multiplex PCR, and TCRdb's table has in-frame clones only and misses some. The data contain some 250,000 clones, about 80% of them singletons. The CDR3 is 15 amino acids. The germline CDR1 and CDR2 sequences are MNHNS and SASEGT. The ends were cut back, 2 bases at V and 5 bases at J, with 15 bases in the middle. Specimen: PBMCs. The rearrangement uses TRBV6-1 and TRBJ2-5, with a weak D call TRBD2 (5 bases). This TCR was sampled from a woman aged 55-69 years with lung cancer. In nucleotides, the CDR3 is TGTGCCAGCAGTGAACTTGGGGAGATGCGGGAGACCCAGTACTTC. Its translation is CASSELGEMRETQYF.